Shown below are 26 T cell receptor beta chains from a single sample sequenced in a study of T cell responses to AZD1222 COVID-19 vaccine. The assay was immunoSEQ multiplex PCR, and TCRdb's table has in-frame clones only and misses some. The sample records some 180,000 clones, 85% to 95% being singletons. The material sequenced was peripheral blood, taken 28 days after the second dose of the MenACWY control vaccine. The receptors derive from an adult who received the MenACWY meningococcal vaccine as a control.

This chain links TRBV11-2 with TRBJ1-2; TRBD1 matches 7 bases. Germline V lookup: CDR1 SGHAT, CDR2 FQNNGV. V shed 5 bases and J 4 bases; nucleotides not matched to a gene: 13. There are 16 residues in the CDR3. The CDR3 loop reads CASSRDRLVQIYGYTF. The CDR3, as DNA: TGTGCCAGCAGCCGGGACAGACTCGTTCAGATCTATGGCTACACCTTC.

This sequence joins TRBV4-1 and TRBJ1-4; D remains ambiguous. Germline V gene data show CDR1 as MGHRA and CDR2 as YSYEKL. This CDR3 is built from 16 residues. Trimming removed 1 base from V and 8 bases from J, with 17 bases in between. The CDR3 spells CASSQVKSRTDEKLFF. CDR3 in DNA: TGCGCCAGCAGCCAAGTAAAATCGCGGACCGACGAAAAACTGTTTTTT.

The rearrangement joins TRBV25-1 to TRBJ1-4; 7 bases line up with TRBD1. The V segment lost 2 bases and the J segment 0 bases; nucleotides outside the gene matches: 9. This CDR3 is 18 amino acids long. Germline lookup yields CDR1 MGHDK and CDR2 SYGVNS. The CDR3 protein is CASSEIVRGLATNEKLFF. The CDR3 DNA reads as TGTGCCAGCAGTGAAATTGTGAGGGGGCTGGCAACTAATGAAAAACTGTTTTTT.

The chain employs TRBV12-3 or TRBV12-4 and TRBJ2-7, with D tentatively TRBD1 or TRBD2 (5 bases each). This CDR3 is built from 13 residues. Between the trimmed V and J ends, which lost 6 bases and 3 bases, there was a span of 12 bases. The CDR3 sequence: CASSSSGRYEQYF. The CDR3 nucleotides are TGTGCCAGCAGCTCGTCGGGGCGCTACGAGCAGTACTTC.

This clone occurred once. V gene TRBV4-1 combines with J gene TRBJ2-5; 7 bases align to TRBD1. The V and J ends lost 3 bases and 5 bases, in that order; junction bases with no gene match: 15. Germline CDR1 and CDR2: MGHRA and YSYEKL. There are 17 residues in the CDR3. The DNA for the CDR3 is TGCGCCAGCAGCCAGGCACCCGGAAGGGGGCGAGGGGAGACCCAGTACTTC. Translating it yields CASSQAPGRGRGETQYF.

V usage is TRBV3-1 (or the pseudogene TRBV3-2) and J usage is TRBJ1-1; no definite D call. Germline CDR1 is LGHDT and CDR2 is YNNKEL (reference sequence). The CDR3 has 14 residues. V shed 4 bases and J shed 6 bases, with 15 bases lying between them. CDR3 in DNA: TGTGCCAGCAGCCCTACCCACCACGGGTCTGAAGCTTTCTTT. It specifies CASSPTHHGSEAFF.

This rearrangement joins TRBV5-1 to TRBJ2-2, with no clear D. CDR1 SGHRS and CDR2 YFSETQ come from the germline V gene. The CDR3 loop spans 13 amino acids. The germline V and J ends were trimmed by 4 bases and 2 bases, with 6 bases remaining between them. The CDR3 is CASSTSNTGELFF. The CDR3 DNA reads TGCGCCAGCAGCACCTCCAACACCGGGGAGCTGTTTTTT.

In its sample, this clone was seen once. The rearrangement links TRBV5-1 to TRBJ1-5; TRBD1 agrees at 8 bases. With 4 bases clipped from V and 1 base from J, the junction kept 7 bases outside the gene matches. Germline V CDR1 and CDR2: SGHRS, YFSETQ. This CDR3 spans 16 amino acids. Here the CDR3 DNA reads TGCGCCAGCAGCGCGTCCGGGACAGGAAGCAATCAGCCCCAGCATTTT. It yields the protein CASSASGTGSNQPQHF.

This clone appeared a single time. The chain uses TRBV6-5 and TRBJ1-2; D is undetermined. The length of the CDR3 is 12 residues. With 6 bases removed from V and 4 bases from J, the gap between germline ends came to 9 bases. Germline lookup yields CDR1 MNHEY and CDR2 SVGAGI. CDR3 sequence (DNA): TGTGCCAGCAGGGCGGTAAGCTATGGCTACACCTTC. It codes for CASRAVSYGYTF.

The rearrangement uses TRBV10-3 and TRBJ1-2, with D hard to call. Germline V CDR1 and CDR2: ENHRY, SYGVKD. The V gene lost 3 bases and the J gene lost 4 bases, with 12 bases spanning the gap. This CDR3 spans 14 amino acids. CDR3: CAISEAVRSYGYTF. The CDR3 DNA reads TGTGCCATCAGTGAAGCCGTCAGAAGCTATGGCTACACCTTC.

V gene TRBV3-1 (or the pseudogene TRBV3-2) combines with J gene TRBJ1-6; D unclear. Trimming removed 5 bases at V and 9 bases at J, with 14 bases between. Looked up from germline, CDR1 is LGHDT and CDR2 is YNNKEL (reference sequence). CDR3 length equals 14 residues. As DNA, the CDR3 is TGTGCCAGCAGCACGGGGTCGAGGGTTTCACCCCTCCACTTT. It yields the protein CASSTGSRVSPLHF.

This chain links TRBV5-1 with TRBJ1-1; TRBD1 matches at 10 bases. The V segment lost 2 bases and the J segment 2 bases; nucleotides outside the gene matches: 6. Germline assignment: CDR1 SGHRS and CDR2 YFSETQ. There are 16 residues in the CDR3. The CDR3 DNA reads as TGCGCCAGCAGCTTTGGGACAGGGGACGAAAACACTGAAGCTTTCTTT. Translation: CASSFGTGDENTEAFF. The full variable domain, its missing parts supplied by reference TRBV5-1 and TRBJ1-1, is KAGVTQTPRYLIKTRGQQVTLSCSPISGHRSVSWYQQTPGQGLQFLFEYFSETQRNKGNFPGRFSGRQFSNSRSEMNVSTLELGDSALYLCASSFGTGDENTEAFFGQGTRLTVV.

J is TRBJ1-3 and V is TRBV30; D is uncertain. Germline values: CDR1 GTSNPN, CDR2 SVGIG (reference sequence). Trimming shortened V by 4 bases and J by 4 bases, and 11 bases separated the two germline ends. There are 13 residues in the CDR3. CDR3 nucleotides: TGTGCCTGGAATAAGTCGCCCGGAAACACCATATATTTT. Encoded protein: CAWNKSPGNTIYF.

This chain connects TRBV19 to TRBJ1-1; D is unclear. The V end was cut by 3 bases, the J end by 0 bases, with 8 bases between. The CDR3 runs to 14 residues. Per germline, CDR1 LNHDA and CDR2 SQIVND (reference sequence). Written as DNA, the CDR3 is TGTGCCAGTAGTATTGGTCCGATGAACACTGAAGCTTTCTTT. Its translation is CASSIGPMNTEAFF.

The V gene is TRBV19, the J gene TRBJ2-7; 11 bases are a match to TRBD2. The germline gives CDR1 LNHDA, CDR2 SQIVND (reference sequence). This CDR3 contains 16 residues. With V trimmed by 4 bases and J by 1 base, 6 bases remained unmatched. DNA of the CDR3: TGTGCCAGTAGTAGGGGAGGGACTAGCGGATCCTACGAGCAGTACTTC. Translated: CASSRGGTSGSYEQYF.

The V and J genes are TRBV7-2 and TRBJ1-6; 7 bases align to TRBD1. With 1 base clipped from V and 9 bases from J, the junction kept 6 bases outside the gene matches. This CDR3 has 15 residues. Per the germline V gene, CDR1 is SGHTA and CDR2 is FQGNSA. This chain's CDR3 is CASSLDPGGGSPLHF. CDR3 coding DNA: TGTGCCAGCAGCTTAGATCCAGGGGGAGGTTCACCCCTCCACTTT.

V and J are TRBV18 and TRBJ1-6; D gene uncertain. V lost 2 bases and J lost 5, with 7 bases in between. The CDR3 covers 14 residues. The germline gives CDR1 KGHSH, CDR2 LQKENI. Here the CDR3 reads CASSPKRDNSPLHF. CDR3 sequence (DNA): TGTGCCAGCTCACCAAAGCGGGATAATTCACCCCTCCACTTT. Combining the CDR3 with reference TRBV18 and TRBJ1-6 gives the whole variable domain NAGVMQNPRHLVRRRGQEARLRCSPMKGHSHVYWYRQLPEEGLKFMVYLQKENIIDESGMPKERFSAEFPKEGPSILRIQQVVRGDSAAYFCASSPKRDNSPLHFGNGTRLTVT.

Here the CDR3 DNA reads TGCGCCAGCAGGCCAGGTGTCACAAATAATTCACCCCTCCACTTT. Encoded protein: CASRPGVTNNSPLHF. The V gene is TRBV5-1, the J gene TRBJ1-6; D is undetermined. The germline CDR1 and CDR2 sequences are SGHRS and YFSETQ. The length of the CDR3 is 15 residues. V lost 5 bases and J 5 bases, leaving 14 bases between the germline ends.

This chain links TRBV2 with TRBJ1-2; the D gene is possibly TRBD1 (5 bases). The V and J ends lost 5 bases and 2 bases respectively, with 12 bases between them. CDR3 length equals 14 residues. Germline assignment: CDR1 SNHLY and CDR2 FYNNEI. CDR3 nucleotide sequence: TGTGCCAGCAGTCCCAGGGAGACCAACTATGGCTACACCTTC. Amino acids: CASSPRETNYGYTF. The whole variable domain, filled in from reference TRBV2 and TRBJ1-2, reads EPEVTQTPSHQVTQMGQEVILRCVPISNHLYFYWYRQILGQKVEFLVSFYNNEISEKSEIFDDQFSVERPDGSNFTLKIRSTKLEDSAMYFCASSPRETNYGYTFGSGTRLTVV.

The chain has TRBV5-4 and TRBJ2-2, with D possibly being TRBD1 or TRBD2 (5 bases each). Germline CDR1 and CDR2: SGHNT and YYREEE (reference sequence). This CDR3 is 15 amino acids long. With 0 bases removed from V and 2 bases from J, the gap between germline ends came to 8 bases. CDR3 loop: CASSLAGTNTGELFF. The CDR3 DNA sequence: TGTGCCAGCAGCTTGGCCGGGACCAACACCGGGGAGCTGTTTTTT.

CDR3: CASRRDPRNALHF. In DNA, the CDR3 is TGTGCCAGTCGCCGGGACCCCCGGAACGCCCTCCACTTT. The chain carries TRBV19 and TRBJ1-6, with D possibly being TRBD1 (5 bases). CDR1 and CDR2 (germline): LNHDA, SQIVND (reference sequence). The V end lost 8 bases, the J end lost 14 bases, and 19 bases lay between the germline ends. CDR3 length: 13 amino acids. The variable domain in full, completed from reference TRBV19 and TRBJ1-6, reads DGGITQSPKYLFRKEGQNVTLSCEQNLNHDAMYWYRQDPGQGLRLIYYSQIVNDFQKGDIAEGYSVSREKKESFPLTVTSAQKNPTAFYLCASRRDPRNALHFGNGTRLTVT.

The chain uses TRBV30 and TRBJ1-1, with D perhaps matching TRBD1 (6 bases). Germline V gives CDR1 GTSNPN, CDR2 SVGIG (reference sequence). This CDR3 region has 13 residues. Trimming stripped 0 bases from V and 8 bases from J, with 13 bases between. DNA of the CDR3: TGTGCCTGGAGTGTAAGGGGGGGGTCGGAAGCTTTCTTT. Amino acids: CAWSVRGGSEAFF.

V usage is TRBV7-3 and J usage is TRBJ2-2; D is unresolved. This CDR3 comprises 16 residues. Germline loops: CDR1 SGHTA, CDR2 FQGTGA. The ends were cut back, 5 bases at V and 0 bases at J, with 13 bases in the middle. The CDR3 DNA reads TGTGCCAGCAGCCTCCCCCAAGTAACGAACACCGGGGAGCTGTTTTTT. This codes for CASSLPQVTNTGELFF.

V usage is TRBV5-1 and J usage is TRBJ2-3, with D possibly being TRBD1 or TRBD2 (5 bases each). In germline, CDR1 is SGHRS, CDR2 YFSETQ. The CDR3 totals 14 residues. Trimming stripped 4 bases from V and 3 bases from J, with 12 bases between. The CDR3, as DNA: TGCGCCAGCAGCGTGTCAGGGAGTACAGATACGCAGTATTTT. Translated, it gives CASSVSGSTDTQYF.

V usage is TRBV3-1 (or the pseudogene TRBV3-2) and J usage is TRBJ2-1; D perhaps matches TRBD2 (6 bases). The length of the CDR3 is 14 residues. The V end lost 6 bases, the J end lost 7 bases, and 16 bases lay between the germline ends. Germline-derived CDR1 and CDR2 are LGHDT and YNNKEL (reference sequence). This CDR3 reads CASSQGLDRNEQFF. For the CDR3, the DNA is TGTGCCAGCAGTCAGGGACTTGATAGGAATGAGCAGTTCTTC.

For this clone: The junction and the germline gene differ at one end; a read error may be behind it. The chain has TRBV30 and TRBJ1-3; D remains unclear. Germline V gene lookup returns CDR1 GTSNPN and CDR2 SVGIG (reference sequence). The CDR3 totals 13 residues. Here the CDR3 DNA reads TGTGCCTGGGGTGTTGGGTCTGGAAACACCATATATTTT. It translates to CAWGVGSGNTIYF.